Listed here are 24 T cell receptor beta chains from one sample, sequenced in a study of blood T cell repertoires in COVID-19. Only in-frame clones appear in the TCRdb table, and some are missing; sequencing was by immunoSEQ multiplex PCR. The sample holds around 250,000 clones, roughly 86% seen once. The sequenced sample consisted of peripheral blood. The receptors were sampled from a man aged 40-50 years with active or convalescent COVID-19.

The rearrangement uses TRBV11-3 and TRBJ2-5; no clear D gene. There are 14 residues in the CDR3. Germline assignment: CDR1 SGHNT and CDR2 YENEEA. V shed 1 base and J shed 4 bases, with 10 bases lying between them. The CDR3 coding sequence is TGTGCCAGCAGCTTAGGCGGTTTGGGAGAGACCCAGTACTTC. This translates into CASSLGGLGETQYF.

The J gene is TRBJ2-1, the V gene TRBV3-1 (or the pseudogene TRBV3-2); D not certain. Between the trimmed V and J ends, which lost 1 base and 1 base, there was a span of 5 bases. Germline lookup yields CDR1 LGHDT and CDR2 YNNKEL (reference sequence). The CDR3 has 14 residues. The CDR3 reads CASSQVGSYNEQFF. In nucleotides, the CDR3 is TGTGCCAGCAGCCAAGTCGGGTCCTACAATGAGCAGTTCTTC.

As concerns this clone: An end of the junction differs from the germline gene, which may be a read error. This sequence joins TRBV7-7 and TRBJ2-7, with 7 bases that match TRBD1. Germline-derived CDR1 and CDR2 are SSHAT and FNYEAQ (reference sequence). The CDR3 has 13 amino acids. The CDR3 bases are TGTGCTAGCAGCTTAGACAGGGTAGGCGAGCAGTACTTC. Protein sequence: CASSLDRVGEQYF.

The rearrangement joins TRBV24-1 to TRBJ2-6; TRBD2 aligns across 7 bases. This CDR3 has 19 residues. The J segment lost 2 bases and the V segment lost 0 bases, leaving 9 bases of the junction unmatched. The germline CDR1 and CDR2 sequences are KGHDR and SFDVKD. The CDR3 DNA sequence: TGTGCCACCAGTGATTTGTTGGGGGAGGGCCGCGCTGGGGCCAACGTCCTGACTTTC. Translating it yields CATSDLLGEGRAGANVLTF.

This clone has a single count. The V call is TRBV6-1, the J call TRBJ1-5; TRBD1 might be the D (5 bases). Germline V CDR1 and CDR2: MNHNS, SASEGT. Trimming took off 3 bases at V and 4 bases at J, with 10 bases between the two ends. The CDR3 is made up of 14 amino acids. The chain's CDR3 is CASSEYQGNQPQHF. CDR3 in DNA: TGTGCCAGCAGTGAGTATCAGGGAAATCAGCCCCAGCATTTT.

The chain joins TRBV24-1 to TRBJ1-5; D gene ambiguous. The CDR3 runs to 15 residues. V lost 4 bases and J lost 3, with 12 bases in between. CDR1 KGHDR and CDR2 SFDVKD come from the germline V gene. The CDR3 DNA reads TGTGCCACCAGTGAGAGTACAGTGTTCAATCAGCCCCAGCATTTT. It yields the protein CATSESTVFNQPQHF.

This chain joins TRBV7-3 and TRBJ2-1, with D possibly matching TRBD2 (6 bases). V was clipped by 8 bases and J by 4 bases, with 18 bases between them. The CDR3 has 15 residues. CDR1 and CDR2 from the germline V gene are SGHTA and FQGTGA. The CDR3 DNA sequence: TGTGCCAGCTCCATAGGATTCGGGGGATACAATGAGCAGTTCTTC. Translated: CASSIGFGGYNEQFF.

This clone is a singleton in its sample. The chain uses TRBV11-3 and TRBJ1-5; TRBD1 aligns across 10 bases. Germline V lookup: CDR1 SGHNT, CDR2 YENEEA. This CDR3 comprises 15 residues. J gave up 1 base and V 3 bases, and 0 bases lay outside the gene matches. CDR3 nucleotide sequence: TGTGCCAGCAGCTTGGGACAGGGGAGCAATCAGCCCCAGCATTTT. Protein product: CASSLGQGSNQPQHF.

The chain uses TRBV28 and TRBJ2-1, with TRBD1 matching 8 bases. The CDR3 spans 12 residues. Trimming at V came to 6 bases and at J to 13 bases, leaving 8 bases not matched to a gene. The germline V gene encodes CDR1 MDHEN and CDR2 SYDVKM. CDR3 residues: CASRETGASQFF. CDR3 nucleotides: TGTGCCAGCAGGGAGACAGGGGCTTCTCAGTTCTTC.

The V call is TRBV11-2, the J call TRBJ1-2, with 11 bases matching TRBD1. V gave up 5 bases and J gave up 4 bases; unmatched junction bases: 6. The CDR3 is made up of 15 amino acids. Germline loops: CDR1 SGHAT, CDR2 FQNNGV. For the CDR3, the DNA is TGTGCCAGCAGCCACGGACAGGGGGCTCTCTATGGCTACACCTTC. This sequence encodes CASSHGQGALYGYTF.

The CDR3 DNA follows: TGCAGCGTTGGTGCTCCCTCACCTAGGGATACGCAGTATTTT. Its protein product is CSVGAPSPRDTQYF. The genes are TRBV29-1 and TRBJ2-3; the D is unclear. Trimming left V 4 bases short and J 6 bases short, with 17 bases between. CDR1 is SQVTM, CDR2 ANQGSEA, per germline. The length of the CDR3 is 14 residues.

The chain recombines TRBV25-1 with TRBJ1-2, with TRBD1 identical over 7 bases. CDR1 and CDR2 (germline): MGHDK, SYGVNS. The V gene end was trimmed by 6 bases and the J gene end by 2 bases; junction bases not matched to a gene: 6. The CDR3 sequence is 14 residues long. CDR3 residues: CASRTTGDNYGYTF. The CDR3 bases are TGTGCCAGCAGGACAACAGGGGACAACTATGGCTACACCTTC.

The chain recombines TRBV2 with TRBJ2-6; D perhaps matches TRBD1 (6 bases). The germline V and J ends were trimmed by 6 bases and 2 bases, with 8 bases remaining between them. The CDR3 consists of 14 residues. CDR1 and CDR2 (germline): SNHLY, FYNNEI. CDR3 sequence (DNA): TGTGCCAGCAGACAGGGCCCTGGGGCCAACGTCCTGACTTTC. Encoded protein: CASRQGPGANVLTF.

This chain uses TRBV5-6 with TRBJ2-1, with a possible D match to TRBD2 (6 bases). The CDR3 length is 14 residues. Trimming pared 4 bases from V and 3 bases from J, leaving 11 bases between. Per the germline V gene, CDR1 is SGHDT and CDR2 is YYEEEE. The CDR3 loop reads CASSVAGYYNEQFF. CDR3 sequence (DNA): TGTGCCAGCAGCGTGGCGGGATACTACAATGAGCAGTTCTTC.

This chain joins TRBV30 and TRBJ2-7; TRBD1 is a possible D gene (6 bases). This CDR3 spans 16 amino acids. Germline assignment: CDR1 GTSNPN and CDR2 SVGIG (reference sequence). V lost 2 bases to trimming and J lost 0 bases, with 17 bases between them. CDR3 in DNA: TGTGCCTGGAGTCGGAGTCAGGGGATCTTCTCCTACGAGCAGTACTTC. Residues: CAWSRSQGIFSYEQYF.

This chain joins TRBV10-2 and TRBJ2-1; 8 bases are shared with TRBD2. The junction had 7 bases not matched to a gene; V was cut back by 3 bases and J by 3 bases. The germline gives CDR1 WSHSY, CDR2 SAAADI. CDR3 size: 16 residues. CDR3 protein: CASSEEAGVVYNEQFF. In DNA form, the CDR3 reads TGCGCCAGCAGTGAAGAAGCGGGAGTGGTCTACAATGAGCAGTTCTTC.

The chain has TRBV6-6 and TRBJ1-1; 8 bases agree with TRBD1. J gave up 1 base and V 7 bases, and 8 bases lay outside the gene matches. The CDR3 spans 15 residues. Per germline, CDR1 MNHNY and CDR2 SVGAGI (reference sequence). The CDR3 reads CASKPRGLANTEAFF. DNA for the CDR3: TGTGCCAGCAAACCCAGGGGGCTGGCGAACACTGAAGCTTTCTTT.

This rearrangement joins TRBV11-2 to TRBJ2-3; a possible D gene is TRBD2 (6 bases). The CDR3 is 14 amino acids. CDR1 SGHAT and CDR2 FQNNGV come from the germline V gene. The V end was cut by 10 bases, the J end by 2 bases, with 16 bases between. Here the CDR3 DNA reads TGTGCCACCCACACCCGCGGGGACACAGATACGCAGTATTTT. Its translation: CATHTRGDTDTQYF. Combining the CDR3 with reference TRBV11-2 and TRBJ2-3 gives the whole variable domain EAGVAQSPRYKIIEKRQSVAFWCNPISGHATLYWYQQILGQGPKLLIQFQNNGVVDDSQLPKDRFSAERLKGVDSTLKIQPAKLEDSAVYLCATHTRGDTDTQYFGPGTRLTVL.

This clone was detected only once. J is TRBJ2-7 and V is TRBV4-2; D is perhaps TRBD1 (6 bases). V gave up 2 bases and J gave up 2 bases, with 10 bases separating them. Germline assignment: CDR1 LGHNA and CDR2 YNFKEQ. The CDR3 totals 14 residues. The CDR3 loop is CASSQNRDAYEQYF. DNA of the CDR3: TGTGCCAGCAGCCAAAACAGGGATGCCTACGAGCAGTACTTC.

The gene calls are TRBV5-1 and TRBJ2-7; tentative D call: TRBD2 (6 bases). The V end was cut by 4 bases, the J end by 6 bases, with 17 bases between. This CDR3 comprises 14 residues. Germline assignment: CDR1 SGHRS and CDR2 YFSETQ. In DNA, the CDR3 is TGCGCCAGCAGCGGCGGGACTGCCGGGGGCGAGCAGTACTTC. Translation gives CASSGGTAGGEQYF. Using reference TRBV5-1 and TRBJ2-7 for the parts outside the CDR3, the full variable domain is KAGVTQTPRYLIKTRGQQVTLSCSPISGHRSVSWYQQTPGQGLQFLFEYFSETQRNKGNFPGRFSGRQFSNSRSEMNVSTLELGDSALYLCASSGGTAGGEQYFGPGTRLTVT.

This chain uses TRBV6-5 with TRBJ1-2, with 8 nucleotides matching TRBD1. The CDR3 runs to 15 residues. J was trimmed by 4 bases and V by 8 bases; bases with no gene match: 12. Germline CDR1 and CDR2: MNHEY and SVGAGI. The CDR3 reads CASDGTGSGSYGYTF. In nucleotides, the CDR3 is TGTGCCAGCGACGGGACAGGCTCTGGGAGCTATGGCTACACCTTC.

This rearrangement joins TRBV19 to TRBJ1-2; 8 bases are a match to TRBD1. The CDR3 sequence is 15 residues long. After removal of 2 bases from V and 4 bases from J, the junction contained 6 bases not matched to a gene. Germline V gene data show CDR1 as LNHDA and CDR2 as SQIVND (reference sequence). The CDR3 DNA is TGTGCCAGTAGTATAAGGGCAGGGGGCCTCTATGGCTACACCTTC. The encoded protein is CASSIRAGGLYGYTF.

The chain is built from TRBV29-1 and TRBJ2-5; D call uncertain. V was clipped by 4 bases and J by 0 bases, with 6 bases between them. The CDR3 extends over 12 amino acids. The germline V gene encodes CDR1 SQVTM and CDR2 ANQGSEA. CDR3 DNA: TGCAGCGTTGGCGAAAACCAAGAGACCCAGTACTTC. Protein: CSVGENQETQYF.

The chain employs TRBV12-5 and TRBJ2-3; 13 bases fit TRBD2. With V trimmed by 2 bases and J by 3 bases, 8 bases remained unmatched. The CDR3 is 18 residues long. Germline values: CDR1 LGHNT, CDR2 FRNRAP. Here the CDR3 reads CASGLSLGLAGFTDTQYF. The CDR3 DNA is TGTGCTAGTGGTTTGTCCTTGGGACTAGCGGGGTTTACAGATACGCAGTATTTT.